This T cell receptor (beta chain) was identified during a study of blood T cells in healthy people across ages. This clonotype occurred a few times. The antigen is not known. The germline V and J ends were trimmed by 3 bases and 3 bases, with 4 bases remaining between them. This CDR3 has 12 residues. CDR1 and CDR2 (germline): SGHDT, YYEEEE. Study observations and caveats: Estimates of total diversity, which came from one million sequenced T cells, were considered to be underestimates.

The second PCR ran about 6 to 12 cycles with a sample-barcoded 5' primer and J-beta primers. With 12 random nucleotides, a template-switch adaptor tagged each individual cDNA molecule. TCRdb re-called the 5' RACE reads with MiXCR, one entry per CDR3 protein. The table lists fewer than 800,000 distinct CDR3 sequences, around 45% of them singletons. The extraction recovered at least 5 micrograms of total RNA per sample. The chain recombines TRBV5-6 with TRBJ2-1; D ambiguous. The TCR was taken from a woman aged 55-75 years in good health. The sequenced material came from blood. CDR3 nucleotide sequence: TGTGCCAGCAGCTGGGACTACAATGAGCAGTTCTTC. It encodes CASSWDYNEQFF.